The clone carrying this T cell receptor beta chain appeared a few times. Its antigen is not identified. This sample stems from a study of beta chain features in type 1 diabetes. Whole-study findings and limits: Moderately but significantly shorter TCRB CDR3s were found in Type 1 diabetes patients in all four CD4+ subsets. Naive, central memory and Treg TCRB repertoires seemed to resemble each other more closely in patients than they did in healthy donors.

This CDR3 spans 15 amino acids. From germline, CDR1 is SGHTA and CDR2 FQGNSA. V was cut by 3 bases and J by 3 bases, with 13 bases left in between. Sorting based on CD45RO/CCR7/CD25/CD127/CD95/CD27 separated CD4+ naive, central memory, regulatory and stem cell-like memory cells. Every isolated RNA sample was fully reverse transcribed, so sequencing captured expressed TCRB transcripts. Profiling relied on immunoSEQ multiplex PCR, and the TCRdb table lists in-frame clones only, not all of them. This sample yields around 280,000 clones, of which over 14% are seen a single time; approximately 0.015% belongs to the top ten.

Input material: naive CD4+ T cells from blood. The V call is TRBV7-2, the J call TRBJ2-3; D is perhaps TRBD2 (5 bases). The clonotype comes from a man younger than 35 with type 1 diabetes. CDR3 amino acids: CASSFGGLGTDTQYF. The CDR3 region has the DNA TGTGCCAGCAGCTTTGGCGGGCTAGGGACAGATACGCAGTATTTT.